The clone carrying this T cell receptor (beta chain) was found many times. Between the trimmed V and J ends, which lost 1 base and 1 base, there was a span of 10 bases. Looked up from germline, CDR1 is KGHSH and CDR2 is LQKENI. CDR3 size: 15 residues. This record comes from a study of T cells in Graves' hyperthyroidism and ophthalmopathy. Amplification of TCR beta CDR3 regions used RNA as the template. The TCR CDR3 was amplified in a first-round RT-PCR using the HTBI primer set. TCRdb processed the multiplex PCR reads anew with MiXCR; each CDR3 protein has one entry. The table shows hundreds of thousands of distinct CDR3 sequences, with 15% to 18% occurring only once.

Sequenced material: blood. The clonotype was recovered from a woman aged 18-35 years with Graves' hyperthyroidism. The gene calls are TRBV18 and TRBJ1-1, with D tentatively TRBD1 (6 bases). The CDR3: CASSPLTGSNTEAFF. The CDR3 DNA reads as TGTGCCAGCTCACCACTTACAGGGTCGAACACTGAAGCTTTCTTT.